This note documents a single T cell receptor beta chain sequence. Its antigen remains unknown. The record originates from a study of breast tumors, draining lymph nodes, adjacent tissues. The lymph nodes were axillary draining lymph nodes from breast cancer patients. Findings of the study overall: Tumors had less TCR diversity than lymph nodes, more than nontumor tissue. Data fit most tumor T cells coming from lymph node, expanding in tumor. The lymph node origin of tumor T cells was framed as consistent with a hypothesis, not demonstrated. Tumor and nontumor repertoires were significantly more similar in luminal-like than in basal-like breast cancer.

This CDR3 comprises 15 residues. V trimming: 8 bases; J trimming: 2 bases; junction bases outside the gene matches: 7. CDR1 is GTSNPN and CDR2 is SVGIG in the germline V gene (reference sequence). TCRdb fed the multiplex PCR reads into MiXCR, producing one record per CDR3 protein. The repertoire consists of 130,000 or so distinct CDR3 sequences, with approximately 20% occurring once and the leading ten covering just over 2.5%. The rearrangement links TRBV30 to TRBJ2-3; 13 positions agree with TRBD2. This sequence originates from a female donor with breast cancer. Some clones in this sample may be carry-over from other donors' samples. Sequencing input: axillary lymph node tissue. CDR3 protein: CATSGRAAATDTQYF. CDR3 sequence (DNA): TGTGCCACTAGCGGGAGGGCCGCGGCCACAGATACGCAGTATTTT.